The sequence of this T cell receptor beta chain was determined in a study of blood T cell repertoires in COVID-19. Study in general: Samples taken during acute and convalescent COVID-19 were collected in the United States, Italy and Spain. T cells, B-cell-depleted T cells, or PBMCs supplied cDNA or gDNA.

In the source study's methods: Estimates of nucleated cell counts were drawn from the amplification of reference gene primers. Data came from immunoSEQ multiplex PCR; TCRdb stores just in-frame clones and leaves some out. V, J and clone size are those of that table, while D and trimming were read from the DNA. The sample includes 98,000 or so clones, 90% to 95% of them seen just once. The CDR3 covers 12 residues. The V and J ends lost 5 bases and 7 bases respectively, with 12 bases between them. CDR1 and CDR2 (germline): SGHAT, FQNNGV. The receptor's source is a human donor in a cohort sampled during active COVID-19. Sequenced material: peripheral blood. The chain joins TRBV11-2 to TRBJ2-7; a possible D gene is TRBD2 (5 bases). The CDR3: CASSKTRGEQYF. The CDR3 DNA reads TGTGCCAGCAGCAAAACACGGGGTGAGCAGTACTTC.